This TCR beta chain was profiled in a study of blood T cell repertoires in COVID-19. Across the whole study: Spain, Italy and the United States supplied samples that represented acute and convalescent COVID-19.

Two negative PCRs, clearance, or symptom resolution characterized the recovered Cohort 3 donors. Between the trimmed V and J ends, which lost 3 bases and 7 bases, there was a span of 16 bases. CDR1 and CDR2 from the germline V gene are SGHDN and FVKESK. The CDR3 spans 15 residues. As processed by the authors: Reference gene primer amplification gave nucleated cell count estimates. The repertoire was sequenced with immunoSEQ multiplex PCR; TCRdb's copy has only in-frame clones and lacks some. D and trimming come from the DNA, and the V and J calls and clone size come from that table. The table shows 300,000 to 350,000 clones, with approximately 85% occurring only once.

This clonotype was sampled from a man aged 30 to 45 who had recovered from COVID-19. The gene calls are TRBV14 and TRBJ2-1; weak D call: TRBD1 (6 bases). The sequenced material came from PBMCs or T cells enriched from blood (not recorded which). CDR3 region: CASSQTLLQGNEQFF. In DNA, the CDR3 is TGTGCCAGCAGCCAGACCCTTCTACAGGGTAATGAGCAGTTCTTC.